Sequencing of this T cell receptor beta chain was carried out in a study of blood T cell repertoires in COVID-19. Study at large: Sites in the United States, Italy and Spain provided acute and convalescent COVID-19 samples. T cells, B-cell-depleted T cells, or PBMCs supplied cDNA or gDNA.

CDR1 is GTSNPN and CDR2 is SVGIG in the germline V gene (reference sequence). This CDR3 has 14 residues. V lost 0 bases to trimming and J lost 1 base, with 8 bases between them. In the original workflow: The authors estimated nucleated cell counts from reference gene primer amplification. Profiling relied on immunoSEQ multiplex PCR, and the TCRdb table lists in-frame clones only, not all of them. Clone size and the V and J calls come from that table; the DNA yielded D and trimming. The table records some 68,000 clones, over 80% of them present only once. The V and J genes are TRBV30 and TRBJ2-3, with a weak D call TRBD2 (6 bases). Sequencing was performed on peripheral blood. The sequence derives from a human donor in a cohort sampled during active COVID-19. In DNA form, the CDR3 reads TGTGCCTGGAGTGTAGTAGCGGGCACAGATACGCAGTATTTT. Protein sequence: CAWSVVAGTDTQYF.